This T cell receptor beta chain is from a study of breast tumors, draining lymph nodes, adjacent tissues. Study conclusions and caveats: That most tumor T cells come from lymph nodes remained unproven. Luminal-like breast cancer showed significantly greater tumor-nontumor repertoire similarity than basal-like breast cancer did. Tumors had less TCR diversity than lymph nodes, more than nontumor tissue.

Trimming cost V 2 bases and J 6 bases, with 5 bases left between them. This CDR3 contains 11 residues. Germline V gene sequence: CDR1 SGHDT, CDR2 YYEEEE. TCRdb re-called the multiplex PCR reads with MiXCR, one entry per CDR3 protein. The sample carries more than 12,000 distinct CDR3 sequences, around three fifths recorded once. A single count supports this clonotype. The antigen is not known. The rearrangement links TRBV5-6 to TRBJ1-2, with no clear D. Sequencing input: tumor-adjacent breast tissue. The sequence was collected from a female donor with breast cancer. Some clones in this sample may be carry-over from other donors' samples. CDR3 sequence: CASSLSDGYTF. In nucleotides, the CDR3 is TGTGCCAGCAGCTTAAGTGATGGCTACACCTTC.